This T cell receptor (beta chain) was profiled in a study of shared clonotypes between healthy human individuals. Running of the assay took place at deep level. Replicate sorted-subset PCRs were loaded with around 220 ng DNA, roughly 33,000 T cell genomes. The protocol was immunoSEQ multiplex PCR, while the TCRdb copy is restricted to in-frame clones and leaves out a portion. The sample consists of millions of clones, 85% to 95% of them appearing once. About this clone itself: This sample includes further DNA sequences coding for the same CDR3.

Looked up from germline, CDR1 is SGHNT and CDR2 is YYREEE (reference sequence). The CDR3 length is 14 residues. With V trimmed by 5 bases and J by 2 bases, 4 bases remained unmatched. CD4+ cells underwent separation, giving CD45RA+ naive and CD45RA-negative memory subsets. The chain carries TRBV5-4 and TRBJ2-5; 9 bases fit TRBD2. The source material was naive CD4+ T cells sorted from blood. Noted subset: CD45RA+ positively selected. The sequence derives from a man aged 18 to 29 in good health. The chain's CDR3 is CASSRTSGQETQYF. The CDR3 bases are TGTGCCAGCAGTCGCACTAGCGGGCAAGAGACCCAGTACTTC. The complete variable domain, with remaining parts taken from reference TRBV5-4 and TRBJ2-5, reads ETGVTQSPTHLIKTRGQQVTLRCSSQSGHNTVSWYQQALGQGPQFIFQYYREEENGRGNFPPRFSGLQFPNYSSELNVNALELDDSALYLCASSRTSGQETQYFGPGTRLLVL.